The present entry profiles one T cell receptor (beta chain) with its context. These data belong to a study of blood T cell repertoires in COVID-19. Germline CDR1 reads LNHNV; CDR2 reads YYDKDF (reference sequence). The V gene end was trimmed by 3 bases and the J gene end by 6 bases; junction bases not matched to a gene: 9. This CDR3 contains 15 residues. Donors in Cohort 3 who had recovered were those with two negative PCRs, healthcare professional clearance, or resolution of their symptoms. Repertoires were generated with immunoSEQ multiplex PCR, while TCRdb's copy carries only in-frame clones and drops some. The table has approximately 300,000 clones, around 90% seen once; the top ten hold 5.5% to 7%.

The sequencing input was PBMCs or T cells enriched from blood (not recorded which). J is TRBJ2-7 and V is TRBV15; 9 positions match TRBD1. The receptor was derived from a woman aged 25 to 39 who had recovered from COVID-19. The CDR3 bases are TGTGCCACCAGCAGGACGACAGGGGGGATGGTCGAGCAGTACTTC. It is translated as CATSRTTGGMVEQYF. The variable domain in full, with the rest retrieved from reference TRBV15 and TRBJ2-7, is DAMVIQNPRYQVTQFGKPVTLSCSQTLNHNVMYWYQQKSSQAPKLLFHYYDKDFNNEADTPDNFQSRRPNTSFCFLDIRSPGLGDTAMYLCATSRTTGGMVEQYFGPGTRLTVT.